These 2 T cell receptor beta chains were sequenced from one sample in a study of regulatory T cells in long-lasting Graves disease. As for time point: newly diagnosed GD, antithyroid drugs for less than 3 months. With RNA extracted from PBMCs as input, the TCR library was made. Sequencing libraries for TCR beta were prepared with iRepertoire HTBI primers and Arm-PCR of CDR3 regions. In TCRdb, the multiplex PCR reads were re-called with MiXCR into one record per CDR3 protein. Of more than 400,000 distinct CDR3 sequences in the sample, 15% to 20% were seen once. This sample also belongs to another study, concerning T cells in Graves' hyperthyroidism and ophthalmopathy.

This specimen was peripheral blood mononuclear cells (PBMCs), taken at new diagnosis, from a patient treated with antithyroid drugs. The receptors shown here come from a man in his forties with Graves disease.

This clonotype was found many times. In nucleotides, the CDR3 is TGTGCCAGCAGTTTATCCGGGTTTTGGTCTGGAAACACCATATATTTT. Amino acid sequence: CASSLSGFWSGNTIYF. The genes are TRBV28 and TRBJ1-3; no clear D gene. CDR1 is MDHEN and CDR2 is SYDVKM in the germline V gene. Trimming left V 1 base short and J 1 base short, with 11 bases between. This CDR3 has 16 amino acids.

This clonotype was seen a few times. The rearrangement links TRBV12-3 or TRBV12-4 to TRBJ2-1; 8 nucleotides align to TRBD1. The CDR3 is 15 residues long. The V gene end was trimmed by 2 bases and the J gene end by 5 bases; junction bases not matched to a gene: 5. DNA of the CDR3: TGTGCCAGCAGTTTACGGGTGACAGGGGACAATGAGCAGTTCTTC. Protein sequence: CASSLRVTGDNEQFF.